Below are 11 T cell receptor beta chains sequenced from a single sample in a study of early T cells in non-severe SARS-CoV-2 infection. TCRdb called the 5' RACE reads again in MiXCR, with one record for every CDR3 protein. The sample includes some 50,000 distinct CDR3 sequences, 9% to 9.5% of them seen just once. The specimen was whole blood. These receptors originate from an adult who was a healthcare worker with PCR-confirmed SARS-CoV-2 infection or an uninfected control (not recorded which).

In this sample, this clonotype turned up many times. The junction and the germline gene differ at one end; a read error may be behind it. The chain couples TRBV12-5 to TRBJ2-1; D unresolved. Germline CDR1 and CDR2: LGHNT and FRNRAP. The CDR3 is 15 amino acids. The CDR3 is CASGLGASSYNEQFF. DNA of the CDR3: TGTGCTAGTGGCTTGGGCGCGAGCTCCTACAATGAGCAGTTCTTC.

Only a few counts were recorded for this clonotype. CDR3 residues: CASSFTGTSGYEQYF. CDR3 nucleotide sequence: TGCGCCAGCAGCTTTACCGGGACTAGCGGCTACGAGCAGTACTTC. The J gene is TRBJ2-7, the V gene TRBV5-1, with 11 bases identical to TRBD2. Trimming removed 2 bases from V and 3 bases from J; junction bases left unmatched: 4. CDR1 is SGHRS and CDR2 is YFSETQ in the germline V gene. The CDR3 spans 15 residues.

This clonotype was seen many times. This chain joins TRBV20-1 and TRBJ1-2, with D possibly matching TRBD1 (6 bases). The length of the CDR3 is 15 residues. Germline CDR1 DFQATT, CDR2 SNEGSKA (reference sequence). V was shortened by 0 bases and J by 4 bases, with 15 bases between the two germline ends. The CDR3: CSARDARGLGYGYTF. The CDR3 DNA is TGCAGTGCTAGAGATGCGCGGGGGCTTGGCTATGGCTACACCTTC.

This clonotype was seen only once. The chain recombines TRBV5-1 with TRBJ2-7; TRBD1 is a possible D gene (6 bases). The length of the CDR3 is 14 residues. V lost 1 base to trimming and J lost 0 bases, with 8 bases between them. The germline gives CDR1 SGHRS, CDR2 YFSETQ. The CDR3 reads CASSLQTGSYEQYF. In DNA, the CDR3 is TGCGCCAGCAGCTTGCAGACAGGCTCCTACGAGCAGTACTTC. The full variable domain, rest sourced from reference TRBV5-1 and TRBJ2-7, is KAGVTQTPRYLIKTRGQQVTLSCSPISGHRSVSWYQQTPGQGLQFLFEYFSETQRNKGNFPGRFSGRQFSNSRSEMNVSTLELGDSALYLCASSLQTGSYEQYFGPGTRLTVT.

This clonotype has a count of ten or more. The chain couples TRBV20-1 to TRBJ2-1; possible D gene TRBD2, 6 bases. In germline, CDR1 is DFQATT, CDR2 SNEGSKA (reference sequence). The ends were cut back, 7 bases at V and 9 bases at J, with 22 bases in the middle. The CDR3 spans 14 residues. In DNA, the CDR3 is TGCAGTGTGGAACCGACTAGTTGGGGCTTTGAGCAGTTCTTC. It specifies CSVEPTSWGFEQFF.

This clonotype was recorded many times. The chain recombines TRBV13 with TRBJ2-1, with D tentatively TRBD2 (5 bases). The V end was cut by 5 bases, the J end by 5 bases, with 13 bases between. The V gene's germline CDR1 is PRHDT and CDR2 FYEKMQ (reference sequence). The CDR3 sequence is 14 residues long. CDR3 in DNA: TGTGCCAGCAGCCGGACTCCACCAAACAATGAGCAGTTCTTC. Translating it yields CASSRTPPNNEQFF.

This chain links TRBV30 with TRBJ2-3; 7 bases map to TRBD1. Germline V gene sequence: CDR1 GTSNPN, CDR2 SVGIG (reference sequence). The CDR3 has 15 residues. Germline trimming cut 0 bases from V and 2 bases from J; bases unmatched to any gene: 5. DNA for the CDR3: TGTGCCTGGAGTGTAAAGGGGACAGTCACAGATACGCAGTATTTT. Its protein product is CAWSVKGTVTDTQYF. The whole variable domain, remainder taken from reference TRBV30 and TRBJ2-3, is SQTIHQWPATLVQPVGSPLSLECTVEGTSNPNLYWYRQAAGRGLQLLFYSVGIGQISSEVPQNLSASRPQDRQFILSSKKLLLSDSGFYLCAWSVKGTVTDTQYFGPGTRLTVL.

The chain recombines TRBV29-1 with TRBJ2-2; a weak D match, TRBD2 (6 bases). The CDR3 covers 13 residues. Trimming stripped 5 bases from V and 5 bases from J, with 12 bases between. Germline loops: CDR1 SQVTM, CDR2 ANQGSEA. In nucleotides, the CDR3 is TGCAGCGTTACGCGGGGTGGAACCGGGGAGCTGTTTTTT. This translates into CSVTRGGTGELFF.

This clonotype was detected ten times or more. This rearrangement joins TRBV24-1 to TRBJ2-6; 7 bases fit TRBD1. Germline V gives CDR1 KGHDR, CDR2 SFDVKD. The CDR3 is 17 residues long. After removal of 3 bases from V and 0 bases from J, the junction contained 4 bases not matched to a gene. The CDR3 region has the DNA TGTGCCACCAGTGATGGGACAGTTAGCTCTGGGGCCAACGTCCTGACTTTC. It yields the protein CATSDGTVSSGANVLTF.

This clonotype was recorded many times. The V and J genes are TRBV20-1 and TRBJ2-1, with 10 bases lining up with TRBD2. Per germline, CDR1 DFQATT and CDR2 SNEGSKA (reference sequence). The CDR3 extends over 16 amino acids. The V gene end was trimmed by 0 bases and the J gene end by 2 bases; junction bases not matched to a gene: 4. The CDR3 sequence is CSARDPGLAAYNEQFF. The DNA of the CDR3 is TGCAGTGCTAGAGACCCAGGACTAGCGGCCTACAATGAGCAGTTCTTC.

This clonotype was detected ten times or more. V and J are TRBV25-1 and TRBJ2-7, with 7 bases that match TRBD1. Germline loops: CDR1 MGHDK, CDR2 SYGVNS. This CDR3 region has 14 residues. V shed 4 bases and J 6 bases; nucleotides not matched to a gene: 9. CDR3 nucleotides: TGTGCCAGCAGTGTCCCGGCAGGGGGACGCGAGCAGTACTTC. Translated, it gives CASSVPAGGREQYF.